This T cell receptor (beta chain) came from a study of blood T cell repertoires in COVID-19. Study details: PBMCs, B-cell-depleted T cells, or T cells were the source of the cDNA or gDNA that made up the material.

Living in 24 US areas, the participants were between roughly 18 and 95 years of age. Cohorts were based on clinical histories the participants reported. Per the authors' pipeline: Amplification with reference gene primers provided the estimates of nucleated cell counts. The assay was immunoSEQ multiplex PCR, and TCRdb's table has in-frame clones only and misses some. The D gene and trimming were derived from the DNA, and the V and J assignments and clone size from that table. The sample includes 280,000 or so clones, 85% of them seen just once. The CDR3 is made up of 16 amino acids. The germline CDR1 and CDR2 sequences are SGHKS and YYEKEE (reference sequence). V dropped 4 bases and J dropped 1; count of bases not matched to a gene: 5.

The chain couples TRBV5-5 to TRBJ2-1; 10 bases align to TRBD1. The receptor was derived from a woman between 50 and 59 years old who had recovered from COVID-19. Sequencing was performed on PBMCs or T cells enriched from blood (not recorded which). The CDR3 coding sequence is TGTGCCAGCAGCCTTGGGACAGGGGATTCCTACAATGAGCAGTTCTTC. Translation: CASSLGTGDSYNEQFF.